This TCR beta chain was captured by sequencing in a study of blood T cell repertoires in COVID-19. Study background: The samples span acute and convalescent COVID-19 from the United States, Italy and Spain. Nucleic acid was either cDNA or gDNA, and it came from T cells, B-cell-depleted T cells, or PBMCs.

Produced via immunoSEQ multiplex PCR; TCRdb's table is partial and in-frame only. The table includes under 300,000 clones, roughly 83% detected once. A few counts support this clone. Germline V gene sequence: CDR1 MDHEN, CDR2 SYDVKM. With 4 bases removed from V and 4 bases from J, the gap between germline ends came to 19 bases. There are 16 residues in the CDR3. The clonotype originates from a human donor with COVID-19, enrolled during active disease. The donor label of this sample is uncertain. What was sequenced was peripheral blood. The chain combines TRBV28 with TRBJ1-2, with D perhaps matching TRBD1 (5 bases). The CDR3 nucleotides read TGTGCCAGCAGTTCTACCGAAGGATCCAGGGTCTATGGCTACACCTTC. Its protein product is CASSSTEGSRVYGYTF.